This T cell receptor beta chain was identified in a study of shared clonotypes between healthy human individuals. Points from the study as a whole: Though the depth was large, rarefaction showed that sorted-subset sequencing was incomplete. Blood alone was sampled, and tissue repertoires likely differ.

The naive CD8 population came from CD45RO-negative cells selected for CCR7, without terminally differentiated effector memory CD45RA+ cells. The germline gives CDR1 MGHDK, CDR2 SYGVNS. This CDR3 has 14 amino acids. Trimming took 3 bases from V and 1 from J; bases not matched to a gene: 0. The assay was immunoSEQ multiplex PCR, and TCRdb's table has in-frame clones only and misses some. The sample has some 2.1 million clones, over 85% seen once. On this clone: Its target is unknown.

The chain joins TRBV25-1 to TRBJ1-5; the match to TRBD1 covers 7 bases. The TCR sequence derives from a man younger than 30 in good health. Sequencing was carried out using naive CD8+ T cells sorted from blood. CDR3 in DNA: TGTGCCAGCAGTGAGACAGGGAGCAATCAGCCCCAGCATTTT. Translation: CASSETGSNQPQHF.